These T cell receptor beta chains were read from a single sample in a study of technical replicates of blood from a few donors. Measured with immunoSEQ multiplex PCR; TCRdb has only the in-frame clones, and not every one. The sample lists 72,000 or so clones, about 92% occurring once. The sequencing sample was made of T cells isolated from PBMCs. The receptors here all came from a human donor in good health. Each CDR3 is given with its conserved first and last residue. Fields, in order: clone size, V gene, D gene, J gene, CDR3 DNA, CDR3 protein. The D gene is left open where the match is weak. Clone size is shown for a subset of rows, as once, few, many or a class of expanded clone.

NA,TRBV6-5,TRBD1,TRBJ1-1,TGTGCCAGCAGTCGGGGACAGGCGAACACTGAAGCTTTCTTT,CASSRGQANTEAFF
few,TRBV7-6,TRBD1,TRBJ2-7,TGTGCCAGCAGCTTAGGGACAGGGGGTCTTGGAGAGCAGTACTTC,CASSLGTGGLGEQYF
once,TRBV2,TRBD2,TRBJ2-5,TGTGCCAGCAGTGATGCCCTAGCGGGAGAAAACTTAGAGACCCAGTACTTC,CASSDALAGENLETQYF
NA,TRBV4-3,NA,TRBJ2-1,TGCGCCAGCAGCCAAGAGCGCGGGACCTACAATGAGCAGTTCTTC,CASSQERGTYNEQFF
NA,TRBV6-5,NA,TRBJ1-5,TGTGCCAGCAGTCGGTTAGAAAATCAGCCCCAGCATTTT,CASSRLENQPQHF
NA,TRBV10-2,NA,TRBJ1-1,TGCGCCAGCGTCGTGGGGCTGAACACTGAAGCTTTCTTT,CASVVGLNTEAFF
NA,TRBV6-5,TRBD2,TRBJ2-1,TGTGCCAGCACCGTGGGACTAGCGGGAGTTGGTGAGCAGTTCTTC,CASTVGLAGVGEQFF
NA,TRBV25-1,TRBD2,TRBJ2-1,TGTGCCAGCAGCGTAGCGGGAGGGTCCTACAATGAGCAGTTCTTC,CASSVAGGSYNEQFF
NA,TRBV6-5,TRBD2,TRBJ2-1,TGTGCCAGCAGTTGGGGGACTAGCGGGAGTTTGAATGAGCAGTTCTTC,CASSWGTSGSLNEQFF
NA,TRBV28,TRBD2,TRBJ2-2,TGTGCCAGCAGTCCCTGGCTAGCGGGAGGAGGCACCGGGGAGCTGTTTTTT,CASSPWLAGGGTGELFF